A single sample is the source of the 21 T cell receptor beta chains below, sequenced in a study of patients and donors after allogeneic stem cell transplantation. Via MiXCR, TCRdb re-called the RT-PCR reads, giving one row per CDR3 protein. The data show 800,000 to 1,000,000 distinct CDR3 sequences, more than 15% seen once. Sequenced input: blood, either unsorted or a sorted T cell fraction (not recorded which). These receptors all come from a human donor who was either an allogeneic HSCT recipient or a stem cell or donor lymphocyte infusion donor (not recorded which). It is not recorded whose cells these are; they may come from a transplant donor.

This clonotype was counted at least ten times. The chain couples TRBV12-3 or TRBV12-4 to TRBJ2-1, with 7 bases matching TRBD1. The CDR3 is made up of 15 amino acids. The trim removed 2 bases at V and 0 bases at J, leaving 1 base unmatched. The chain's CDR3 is CASSLRGLSYNEQFF. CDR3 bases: TGTGCCAGCAGTTTAAGGGGGCTCTCCTACAATGAGCAGTTCTTC.

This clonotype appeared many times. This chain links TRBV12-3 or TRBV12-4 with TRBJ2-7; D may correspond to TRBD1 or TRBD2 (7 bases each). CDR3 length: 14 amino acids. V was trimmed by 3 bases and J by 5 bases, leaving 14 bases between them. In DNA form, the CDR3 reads TGTGCCAGCAGTTTGGCAGGGAGGGGGCACGAGCAGTACTTC. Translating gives CASSLAGRGHEQYF.

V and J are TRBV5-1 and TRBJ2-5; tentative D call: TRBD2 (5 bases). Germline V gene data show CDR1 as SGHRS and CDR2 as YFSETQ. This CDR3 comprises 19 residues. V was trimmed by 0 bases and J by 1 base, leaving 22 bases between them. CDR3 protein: CASSLALTGSARGQETQYF. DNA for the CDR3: TGCGCCAGCAGCTTGGCCTTAACTGGGAGTGCCCGGGGCCAAGAGACCCAGTACTTC.

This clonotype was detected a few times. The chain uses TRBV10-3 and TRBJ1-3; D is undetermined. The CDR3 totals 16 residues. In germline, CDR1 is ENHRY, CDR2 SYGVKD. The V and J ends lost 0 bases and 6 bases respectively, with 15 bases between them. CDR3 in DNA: TGTGCCATCAGTGAGTCGGAACCCAGAAGGACAAACACCATATATTTT. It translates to CAISESEPRRTNTIYF.

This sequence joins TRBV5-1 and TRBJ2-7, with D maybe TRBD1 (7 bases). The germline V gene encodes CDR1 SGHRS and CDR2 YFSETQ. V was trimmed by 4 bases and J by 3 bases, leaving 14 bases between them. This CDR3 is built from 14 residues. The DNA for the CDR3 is TGCGCCAGCAGCCCGCGGGACAGTATCTACGAGCAGTACTTC. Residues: CASSPRDSIYEQYF.

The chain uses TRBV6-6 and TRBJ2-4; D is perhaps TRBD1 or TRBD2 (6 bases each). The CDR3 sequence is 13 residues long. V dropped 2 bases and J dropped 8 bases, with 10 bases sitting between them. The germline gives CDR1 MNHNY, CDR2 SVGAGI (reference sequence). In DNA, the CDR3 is TGTGCCAGCAGTTACGGGGGGCGAGACATTCAGTACTTC. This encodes CASSYGGRDIQYF.

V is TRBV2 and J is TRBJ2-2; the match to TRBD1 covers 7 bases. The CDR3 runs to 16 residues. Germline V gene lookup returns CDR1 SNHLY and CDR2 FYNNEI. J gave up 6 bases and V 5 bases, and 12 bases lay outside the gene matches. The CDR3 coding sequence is TGTGCCAGCAGTCGACACAGGGGATCGATACCCGGGGAGCTGTTTTTT. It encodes CASSRHRGSIPGELFF.

The CDR3 DNA is TGTGCCAGCAGCCCCCAGGGGACAGTCACTGAAGCTTTCTTT. Protein sequence: CASSPQGTVTEAFF. The chain employs TRBV12-3 or TRBV12-4 and TRBJ1-1; 7 bases fit TRBD1. The CDR3 totals 14 residues. V lost 6 bases and J lost 4; bases outside the gene matches: 8.

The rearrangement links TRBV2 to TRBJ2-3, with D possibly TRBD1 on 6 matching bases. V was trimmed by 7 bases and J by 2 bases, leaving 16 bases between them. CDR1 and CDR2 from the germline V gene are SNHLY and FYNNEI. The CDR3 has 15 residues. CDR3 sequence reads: CASNKDSPFTDTQYF. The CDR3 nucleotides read TGTGCCAGCAATAAGGACAGTCCGTTCACAGATACGCAGTATTTT. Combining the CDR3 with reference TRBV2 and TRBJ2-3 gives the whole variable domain EPEVTQTPSHQVTQMGQEVILRCVPISNHLYFYWYRQILGQKVEFLVSFYNNEISEKSEIFDDQFSVERPDGSNFTLKIRSTKLEDSAMYFCASNKDSPFTDTQYFGPGTRLTVL.

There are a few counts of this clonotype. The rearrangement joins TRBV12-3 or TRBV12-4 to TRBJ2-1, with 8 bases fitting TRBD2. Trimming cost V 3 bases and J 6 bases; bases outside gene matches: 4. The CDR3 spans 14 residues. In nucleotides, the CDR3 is TGTGCCAGCAGTTTTAGCGGGGAGGGCAATGAGCAGTTCTTC. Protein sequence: CASSFSGEGNEQFF.

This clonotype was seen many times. The CDR3 spells CASSTNGQVNTEAFF. Written as DNA, the CDR3 is TGCGCCAGCAGCACTAATGGACAGGTGAACACTGAAGCTTTCTTT. This chain links TRBV5-1 with TRBJ1-1; 7 bases fit TRBD1. Trimming took 4 bases from V and 0 from J; bases not matched to a gene: 6. CDR1 is SGHRS and CDR2 is YFSETQ in the germline V gene. This CDR3 has 15 amino acids.

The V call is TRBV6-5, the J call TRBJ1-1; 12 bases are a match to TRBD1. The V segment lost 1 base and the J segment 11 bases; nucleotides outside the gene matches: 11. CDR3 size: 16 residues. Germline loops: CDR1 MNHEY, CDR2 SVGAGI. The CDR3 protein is CASSYFHSGTGGRAFF. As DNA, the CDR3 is TGTGCCAGCAGTTACTTCCATTCCGGGACAGGGGGCAGGGCTTTCTTT.

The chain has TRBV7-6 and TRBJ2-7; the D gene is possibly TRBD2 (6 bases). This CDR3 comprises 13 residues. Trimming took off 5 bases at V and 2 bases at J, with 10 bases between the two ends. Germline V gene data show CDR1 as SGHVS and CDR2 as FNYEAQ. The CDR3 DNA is TGTGCCAGCAGCGTAGGGGAGGCCTACGAGCAGTACTTC. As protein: CASSVGEAYEQYF.

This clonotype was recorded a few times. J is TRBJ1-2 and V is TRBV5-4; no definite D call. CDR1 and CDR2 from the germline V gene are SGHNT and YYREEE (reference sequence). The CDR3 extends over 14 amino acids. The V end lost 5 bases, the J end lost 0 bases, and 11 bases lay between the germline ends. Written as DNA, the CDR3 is TGTGCCAGCAGAATTGTTGGGACTAACTATGGCTACACCTTC. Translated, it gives CASRIVGTNYGYTF.

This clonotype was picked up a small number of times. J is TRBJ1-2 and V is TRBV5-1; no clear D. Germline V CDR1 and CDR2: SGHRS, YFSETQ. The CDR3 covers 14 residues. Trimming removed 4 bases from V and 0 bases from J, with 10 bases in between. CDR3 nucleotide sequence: TGCGCCAGCAGCCCGTCGGGCACTAACTATGGCTACACCTTC. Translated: CASSPSGTNYGYTF.

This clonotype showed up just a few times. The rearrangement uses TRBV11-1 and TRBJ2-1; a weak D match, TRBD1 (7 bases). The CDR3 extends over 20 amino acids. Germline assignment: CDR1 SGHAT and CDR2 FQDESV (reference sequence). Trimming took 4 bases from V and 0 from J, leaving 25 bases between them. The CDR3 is CASSSFGTAVMGGSYNEQFF. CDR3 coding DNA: TGTGCCAGCAGCTCCTTCGGGACAGCCGTGATGGGGGGCTCCTACAATGAGCAGTTCTTC.

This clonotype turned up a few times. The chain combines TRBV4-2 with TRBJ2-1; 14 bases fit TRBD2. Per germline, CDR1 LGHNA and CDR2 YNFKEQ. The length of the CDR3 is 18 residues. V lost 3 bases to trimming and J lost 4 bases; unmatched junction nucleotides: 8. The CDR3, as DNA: TGTGCCAGCAGCCACCGACGACTAGCGGGAGGGCTATACAATGAGCAGTTCTTC. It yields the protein CASSHRRLAGGLYNEQFF.

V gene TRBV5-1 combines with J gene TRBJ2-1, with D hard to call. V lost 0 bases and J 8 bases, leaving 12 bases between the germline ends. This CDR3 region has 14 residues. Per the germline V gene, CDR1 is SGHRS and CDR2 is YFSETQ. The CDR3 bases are TGCGCCAGCAGCTTGGCCAGCGTCGCCGATGAGCAGTTCTTC. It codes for CASSLASVADEQFF.

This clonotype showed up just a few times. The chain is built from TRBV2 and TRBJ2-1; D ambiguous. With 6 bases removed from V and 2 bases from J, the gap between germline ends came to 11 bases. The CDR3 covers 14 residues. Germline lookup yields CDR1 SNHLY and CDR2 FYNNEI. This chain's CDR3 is CASRGSSPYNEQFF. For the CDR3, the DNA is TGTGCCAGCAGGGGTTCCTCTCCCTACAATGAGCAGTTCTTC.

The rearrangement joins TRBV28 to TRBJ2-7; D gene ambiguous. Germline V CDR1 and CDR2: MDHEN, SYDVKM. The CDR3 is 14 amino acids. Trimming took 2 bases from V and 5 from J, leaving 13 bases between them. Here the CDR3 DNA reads TGTGCCAGCAGTTTAAGTCTTTCTGGGGACGAGCAGTACTTC. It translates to CASSLSLSGDEQYF.

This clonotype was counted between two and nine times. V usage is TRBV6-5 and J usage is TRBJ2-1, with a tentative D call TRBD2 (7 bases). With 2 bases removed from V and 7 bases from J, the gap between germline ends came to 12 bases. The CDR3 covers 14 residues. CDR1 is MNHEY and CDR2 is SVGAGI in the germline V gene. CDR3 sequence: CASSYGGGRNEQFF. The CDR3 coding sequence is TGTGCCAGCAGTTACGGGGGGGGCCGTAATGAGCAGTTCTTC.